The T cell receptor (beta chain) under discussion was sequenced for a study of human T cells and chemical hapten exposure. This clonotype occurred many times. Stated time point: patch test 1, 2 weeks after DPC sensitization. The treatment here: therapeutic diphenylcyclopropenone sensitization with weekly scalp DPC. The length of the CDR3 is 15 residues. From germline, CDR1 is LGHDT and CDR2 YNNKEL (reference sequence). Trimming cost V 4 bases and J 0 bases, with 12 bases left between them. TCRdb reprocessed the RACE reads with MiXCR, giving one entry per CDR3 protein. The data show some 83,000 distinct CDR3 sequences, around 11% seen once.

Sequenced here: whole blood, sampled in connection with sensitization to the hapten diphenylcyclopropenone (DPC). This sequence originates from a woman aged 50 to 60 with alopecia areata. Some clones in this sample may be carry-over from other donors' samples. V and J are TRBV3-1 and TRBJ1-2; TRBD1 is a possible D gene (6 bases). This CDR3 reads CASSLRDIANYGYTF. The CDR3 DNA is TGTGCCAGCAGCCTTAGGGACATCGCTAACTATGGCTACACCTTC.